The clone carrying this T cell receptor beta chain has ten or more counts. The target antigen is unknown. Germline V lookup: CDR1 MNHNY, CDR2 SVGAGI (reference sequence). The CDR3 is made up of 14 amino acids. Trimming removed 7 bases at V and 1 base at J, with 11 bases between. 5'RACE template switching produced TCR cDNA carrying a universal primer site and UMIs. Via MiXCR, TCRdb re-called the 5' RACE reads, giving one row per CDR3 protein. This table holds a few hundred thousand distinct CDR3 sequences, 3.5% to 5% found once. This sample is drawn from a study of T cells after yellow fever vaccination. Whole-study results and caveats: Repertoires obtained by FACS sorting could include abundant clonotypes that entered as contaminants from the bulk population. Among primary-vaccination clones, most reappeared after the booster, at almost 98% for CD4 and roughly 90% for CD8.

The sample consisted of PBMCs, taken 15 days after the yellow fever booster vaccination. The origin of this receptor is a man between 18 and 29 years old who received the YFV17D yellow fever vaccine. The chain carries TRBV6-6 and TRBJ1-5, with unresolved D. The CDR3 reads CASTPSDSNQPQHF. Here the CDR3 DNA reads TGTGCCAGCACTCCGAGCGACAGCAATCAGCCCCAGCATTTT.